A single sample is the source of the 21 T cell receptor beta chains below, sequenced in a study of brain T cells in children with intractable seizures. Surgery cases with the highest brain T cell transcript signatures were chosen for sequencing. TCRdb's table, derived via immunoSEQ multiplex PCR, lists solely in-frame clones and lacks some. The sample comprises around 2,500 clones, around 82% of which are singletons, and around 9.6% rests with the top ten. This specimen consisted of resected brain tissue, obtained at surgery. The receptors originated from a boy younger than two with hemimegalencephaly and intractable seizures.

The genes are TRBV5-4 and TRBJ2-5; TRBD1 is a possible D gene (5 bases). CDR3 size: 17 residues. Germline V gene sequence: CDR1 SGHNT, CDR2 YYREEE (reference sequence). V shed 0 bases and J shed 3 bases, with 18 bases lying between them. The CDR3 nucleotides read TGTGCCAGCAGCTTGGCCCGAGTAGAGGACACAGAAGAGACCCAGTACTTC. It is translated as CASSLARVEDTEETQYF.

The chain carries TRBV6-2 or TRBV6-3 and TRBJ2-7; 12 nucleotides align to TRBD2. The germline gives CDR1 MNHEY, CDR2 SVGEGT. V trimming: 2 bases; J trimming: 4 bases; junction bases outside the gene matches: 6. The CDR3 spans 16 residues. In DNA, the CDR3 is TGTGCCAGCAGTTACGCTAGCGGGAGGGCCGCGTACGAGCAGTACTTC. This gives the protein CASSYASGRAAYEQYF.

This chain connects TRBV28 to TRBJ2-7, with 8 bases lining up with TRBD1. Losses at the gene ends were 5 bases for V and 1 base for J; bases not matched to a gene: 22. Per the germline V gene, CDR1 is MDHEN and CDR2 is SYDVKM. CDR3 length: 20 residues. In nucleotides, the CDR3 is TGTGCCAGCAGTACAGGACAGGGTGAAAGTAATTGGGACTTTTCCTACGAGCAGTACTTC. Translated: CASSTGQGESNWDFSYEQYF.

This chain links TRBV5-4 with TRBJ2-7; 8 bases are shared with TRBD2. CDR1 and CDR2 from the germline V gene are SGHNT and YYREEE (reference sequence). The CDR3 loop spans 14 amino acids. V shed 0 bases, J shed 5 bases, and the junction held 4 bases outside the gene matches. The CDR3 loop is CASSLVGRGDEQYF. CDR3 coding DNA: TGTGCCAGCAGCTTGGTCGGGAGGGGCGACGAGCAGTACTTC.

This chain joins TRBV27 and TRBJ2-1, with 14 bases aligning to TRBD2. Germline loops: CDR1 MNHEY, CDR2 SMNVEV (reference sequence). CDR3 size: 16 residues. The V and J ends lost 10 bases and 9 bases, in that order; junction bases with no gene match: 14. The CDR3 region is CATKGGGTSGSGEQFF. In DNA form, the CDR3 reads TGTGCCACCAAGGGGGGTGGGACTAGCGGGAGTGGTGAGCAGTTCTTC.

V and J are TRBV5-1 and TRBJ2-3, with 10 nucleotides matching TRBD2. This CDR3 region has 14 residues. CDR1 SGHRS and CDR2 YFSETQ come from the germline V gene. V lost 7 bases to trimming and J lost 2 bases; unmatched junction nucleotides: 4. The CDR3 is CASLAGGLTDTQYF. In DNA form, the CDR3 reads TGCGCCAGCTTAGCGGGAGGTCTCACAGATACGCAGTATTTT.

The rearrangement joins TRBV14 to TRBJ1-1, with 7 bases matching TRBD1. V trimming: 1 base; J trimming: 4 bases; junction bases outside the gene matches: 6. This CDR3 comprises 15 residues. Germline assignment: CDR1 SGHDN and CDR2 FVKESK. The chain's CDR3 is CASSQVGGGSTEAFF. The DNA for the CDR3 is TGTGCCAGCAGCCAAGTAGGGGGCGGGAGCACTGAAGCTTTCTTT.

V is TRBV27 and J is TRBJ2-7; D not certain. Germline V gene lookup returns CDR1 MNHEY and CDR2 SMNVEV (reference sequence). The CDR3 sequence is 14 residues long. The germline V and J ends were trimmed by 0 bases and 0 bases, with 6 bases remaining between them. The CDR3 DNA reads TGTGCCAGCAGTTTATCGGCGAGCTCCTACGAGCAGTACTTC. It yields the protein CASSLSASSYEQYF.

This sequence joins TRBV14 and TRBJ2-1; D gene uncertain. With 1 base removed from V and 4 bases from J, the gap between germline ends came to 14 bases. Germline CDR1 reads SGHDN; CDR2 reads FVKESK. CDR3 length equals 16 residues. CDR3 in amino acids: CASSQGSDENYNEQFF. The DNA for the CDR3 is TGTGCCAGCAGCCAAGGGTCGGACGAGAATTACAATGAGCAGTTCTTC.

The CDR3 reads CASSVGAGASTGELFF. DNA of the CDR3: TGTGCCAGCAGCGTGGGGGCGGGAGCCAGCACCGGGGAGCTGTTTTTT. J is TRBJ2-2 and V is TRBV9; D perhaps matches TRBD2 (7 bases). Trimming pared 2 bases from V and 4 bases from J, leaving 15 bases between. Germline CDR1 SGDLS, CDR2 YYNGEE. The CDR3 length is 16 residues.

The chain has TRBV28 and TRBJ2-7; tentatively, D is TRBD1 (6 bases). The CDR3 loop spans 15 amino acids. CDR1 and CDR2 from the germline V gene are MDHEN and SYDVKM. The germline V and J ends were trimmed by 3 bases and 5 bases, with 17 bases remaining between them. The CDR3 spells CASSFPSGARDEQYF. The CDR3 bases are TGTGCCAGCAGTTTCCCCTCAGGGGCAAGGGACGAGCAGTACTTC.

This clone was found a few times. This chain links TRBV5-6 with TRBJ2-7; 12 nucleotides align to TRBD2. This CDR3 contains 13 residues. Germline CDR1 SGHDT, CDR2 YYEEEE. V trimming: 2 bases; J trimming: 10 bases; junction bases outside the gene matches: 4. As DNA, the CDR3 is TGTGCCAGCAGCTTCGGACTAGCGGGAATTCAGTACTTC. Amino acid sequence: CASSFGLAGIQYF.

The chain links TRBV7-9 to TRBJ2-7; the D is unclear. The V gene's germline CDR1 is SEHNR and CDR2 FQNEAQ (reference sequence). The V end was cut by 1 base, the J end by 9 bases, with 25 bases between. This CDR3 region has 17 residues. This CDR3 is CASSLGWTTTFGSGQYF. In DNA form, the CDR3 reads TGTGCCAGCAGCTTAGGCTGGACGACCACTTTTGGGTCTGGGCAGTACTTC. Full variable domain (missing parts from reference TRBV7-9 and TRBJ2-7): DTGVSQNPRHKITKRGQNVTFRCDPISEHNRLYWYRQTLGQGPEFLTYFQNEAQLEKSRLLSDRFSAERPKGSFSTLEIQRTEQGDSAMYLCASSLGWTTTFGSGQYFGPGTRLTVT.

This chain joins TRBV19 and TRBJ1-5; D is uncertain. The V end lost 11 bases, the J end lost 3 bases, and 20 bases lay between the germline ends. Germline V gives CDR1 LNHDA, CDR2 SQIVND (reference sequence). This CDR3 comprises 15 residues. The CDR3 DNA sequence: TGTGCCTGCACCGCCGGGAAGTTGCCCAATCAGCCCCAGCATTTT. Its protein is CACTAGKLPNQPQHF.

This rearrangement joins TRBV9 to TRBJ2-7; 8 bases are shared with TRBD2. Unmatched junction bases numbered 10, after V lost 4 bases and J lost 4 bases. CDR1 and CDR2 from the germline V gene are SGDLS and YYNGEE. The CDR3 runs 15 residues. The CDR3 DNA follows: TGTGCCAGCAGCCGATCAGCGGGAGTACGGTACGAGCAGTACTTC. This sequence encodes CASSRSAGVRYEQYF.

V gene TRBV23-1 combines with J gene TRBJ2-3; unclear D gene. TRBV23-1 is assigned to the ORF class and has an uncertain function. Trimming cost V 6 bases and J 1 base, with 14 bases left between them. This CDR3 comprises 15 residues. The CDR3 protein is CASSLVSPCTDTQYF. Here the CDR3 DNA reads TGCGCCAGCAGCCTAGTATCACCCTGCACAGATACGCAGTATTTT.

The CDR3 coding sequence is TGTGCCAGCAGCGCCTATCGTGTGAGGGCGGCAGATACGCAGTATTTT. It translates to CASSAYRVRAADTQYF. The V gene is TRBV7-2, the J gene TRBJ2-3, with D possibly TRBD2 on 5 matching bases. CDR3 size: 16 residues. Trimming removed 5 bases at V and 4 bases at J, with 19 bases between. Germline values: CDR1 SGHTA, CDR2 FQGNSA.

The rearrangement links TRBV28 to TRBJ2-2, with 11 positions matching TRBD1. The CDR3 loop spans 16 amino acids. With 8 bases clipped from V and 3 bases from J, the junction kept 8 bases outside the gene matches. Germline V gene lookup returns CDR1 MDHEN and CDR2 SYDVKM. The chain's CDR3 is CASLGGGQGDTGELFF. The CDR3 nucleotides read TGTGCCAGCCTCGGGGGGGGACAGGGGGACACCGGGGAGCTGTTTTTT. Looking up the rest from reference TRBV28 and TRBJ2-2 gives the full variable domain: DVKVTQSSRYLVKRTGEKVFLECVQDMDHENMFWYRQDPGLGLRLIYFSYDVKMKEKGDIPEGYSVSREKKERFSLILESASTNQTSMYLCASLGGGQGDTGELFFGEGSRLTVL.

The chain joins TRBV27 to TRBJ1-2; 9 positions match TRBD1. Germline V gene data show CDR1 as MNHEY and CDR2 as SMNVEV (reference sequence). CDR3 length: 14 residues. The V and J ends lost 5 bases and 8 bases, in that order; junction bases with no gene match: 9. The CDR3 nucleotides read TGTGCCAGCAGTCCAAGAGGGACAGGGACCGGCTACACCTTC. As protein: CASSPRGTGTGYTF.

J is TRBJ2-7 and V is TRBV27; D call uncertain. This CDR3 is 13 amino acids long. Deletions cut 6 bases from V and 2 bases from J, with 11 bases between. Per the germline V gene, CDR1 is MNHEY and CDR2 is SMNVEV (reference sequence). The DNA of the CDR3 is TGTGCCAGCAGCCGCCGGCCCACCTACGAGCAGTACTTC. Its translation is CASSRRPTYEQYF.

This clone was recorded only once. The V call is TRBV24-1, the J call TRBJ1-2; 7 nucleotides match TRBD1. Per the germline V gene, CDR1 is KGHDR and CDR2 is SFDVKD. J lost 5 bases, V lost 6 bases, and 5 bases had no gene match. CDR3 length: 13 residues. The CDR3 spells CATSNRGRYGYTF. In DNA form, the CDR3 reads TGTGCCACCAGTAACAGGGGTCGTTATGGCTACACCTTC.